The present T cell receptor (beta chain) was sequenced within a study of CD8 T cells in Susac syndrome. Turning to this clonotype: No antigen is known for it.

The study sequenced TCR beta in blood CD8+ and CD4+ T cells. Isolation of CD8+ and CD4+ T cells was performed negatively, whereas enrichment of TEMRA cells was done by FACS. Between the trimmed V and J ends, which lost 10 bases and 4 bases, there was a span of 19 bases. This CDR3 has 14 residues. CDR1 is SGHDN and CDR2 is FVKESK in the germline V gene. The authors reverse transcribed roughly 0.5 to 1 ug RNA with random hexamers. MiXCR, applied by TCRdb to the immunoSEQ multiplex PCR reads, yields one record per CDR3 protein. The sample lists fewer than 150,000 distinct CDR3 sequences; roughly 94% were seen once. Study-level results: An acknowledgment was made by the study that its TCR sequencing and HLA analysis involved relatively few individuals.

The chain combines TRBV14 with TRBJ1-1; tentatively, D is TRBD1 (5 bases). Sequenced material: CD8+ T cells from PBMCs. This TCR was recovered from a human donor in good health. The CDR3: CAKEDTSRSTEAFF. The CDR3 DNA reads TGTGCCAAAGAGGACACCTCGAGGTCCACTGAAGCTTTCTTT.